This TCR beta chain was documented in a study of T cell repertoires in cytomegalovirus infection. Whole-study context: In public TCR beta signatures, there were indications of both CMV infection and matching HLA type.

This clonotype was counted a few times. Its matching antigen is unknown. CDR3 size: 19 residues. V gave up 4 bases and J gave up 2 bases; unmatched junction bases: 17. Germline CDR1 is SGHAT and CDR2 is FQNNGV. In TCRdb, the reads were re-called with MiXCR into one record per CDR3 protein. The sample yields around 530,000 distinct CDR3 sequences, about 26% seen once. General study results and limits: The ex vivo response was dominated by HLA-C-restricted CMV-specific TCR beta clonotypes.

This clonotype originated in a human donor in good health (CMV status not recorded). Some clones in this sample may be carry-over from other donors' samples. The gene calls are TRBV11-2 and TRBJ2-5, with 9 bases matching TRBD1. Sequences were obtained from PBMCs. CDR3 coding DNA: TGTGCCAGCAGCTCCAACCCAATCTTCCGGGACAGGGAGCAAGAGACCCAGTACTTC. Amino acid sequence: CASSSNPIFRDREQETQYF.